Included here is one TCR beta chain sequence, with context. The CDR3 is 14 amino acids. Germline CDR1 and CDR2: SGHAT and FQNNGV. With 1 base removed from V and 10 bases from J, the gap between germline ends came to 11 bases. This specimen comes from a study of blood T cell repertoires in COVID-19. Study-wide background: Samples representing acute and convalescent COVID-19 were sourced from the United States, Italy and Spain. The analysed material was cDNA or gDNA that came from T cells, B-cell-depleted T cells, or PBMCs.

In the source study's methods: Scientists estimated how many nucleated cells there were by amplifying reference gene primers. The assay was immunoSEQ multiplex PCR, and TCRdb's table has in-frame clones only and misses some. That table is the source of V, J and clone size, and D and trimming were worked out from the DNA. The table has 650,000 to 800,000 clones, 85% to 90% seen once; the top ten hold 0.2% to 0.3%. Sequencing was carried out using peripheral blood. This receptor was taken from a woman aged 18-29 years with acute or convalescent COVID-19. The rearrangement joins TRBV11-2 to TRBJ1-6, with D perhaps TRBD1 (5 bases). CDR3 nucleotides: TGTGCCAGCAGCTTAGCTCCAGGGCGGTCACCCCTCCACTTT. Translated, it gives CASSLAPGRSPLHF.